Each of the 22 T cell receptor beta chains below was sequenced from the same sample in a study of Graves' ophthalmopathy and Graves' hyperthyroidism. Using RNA transcripts, the TCR beta CDR3 regions were amplified. An opening RT-PCR round employed HTBI primers and preceded a second-round multiplex PCR. TCRdb ran MiXCR on the multiplex PCR reads and lists one entry per CDR3 protein. The sample carries 350,000 or so distinct CDR3 sequences, roughly a sixth recorded once. Sequenced: peripheral blood. The origin of the receptors is an adult man with Graves' ophthalmopathy.

This clonotype was seen repeatedly, ten times or more. The rearrangement uses TRBV5-6 and TRBJ1-5, with D maybe TRBD1 (6 bases). This CDR3 is built from 16 residues. V was clipped by 0 bases and J by 6 bases, with 16 bases between them. Germline CDR1 reads SGHDT; CDR2 reads YYEEEE. The CDR3 nucleotides read TGTGCCAGCAGCTTGGATGGCCGGGGGCAGGGTCAGCCCCAGCATTTT. Protein: CASSLDGRGQGQPQHF.

This clonotype was recorded at least ten times. The genes are TRBV6-1 and TRBJ2-5; 13 bases match TRBD2. The CDR3 has 18 amino acids. The germline V gene has CDR1 MNHNS and CDR2 SASEGT. The trim removed 4 bases at V and 4 bases at J, leaving 12 bases unmatched. CDR3 sequence: CASSGPGLAGPPRETQYF. CDR3 DNA sequence: TGTGCCAGCAGTGGGCCGGGACTAGCGGGACCTCCCAGAGAGACCCAGTACTTC.

This clonotype showed up many times. The V gene is TRBV28, the J gene TRBJ2-7; 8 bases fit TRBD1. This CDR3 contains 15 residues. The junction had 6 bases not matched to a gene; V was cut back by 3 bases and J by 2 bases. CDR1 is MDHEN, CDR2 SYDVKM, per germline. Here the CDR3 DNA reads TGTGCCAGCAGTTTGGGGGACAGGACAACCTACGAGCAGTACTTC. Protein sequence: CASSLGDRTTYEQYF.

This clonotype was seen ten or more times. V gene TRBV20-1 combines with J gene TRBJ2-7, with 11 nucleotides matching TRBD2. The junction had 9 bases not matched to a gene; V was cut back by 0 bases and J by 2 bases. Germline V gives CDR1 DFQATT, CDR2 SNEGSKA (reference sequence). The CDR3 spans 17 residues. CDR3 bases: TGCAGTGCTAGAGATTTTACTAGCGGGAGCTCCACCTACGAGCAGTACTTC. This translates into CSARDFTSGSSTYEQYF.

The sample holds many counts of this clonotype. The chain employs TRBV11-2 and TRBJ2-7; 13 bases are shared with TRBD2. The V gene end was trimmed by 2 bases and the J gene end by 3 bases; junction bases not matched to a gene: 4. The CDR3 spans 16 residues. The germline V gene encodes CDR1 SGHAT and CDR2 FQNNGV. CDR3 sequence reads: CASSLSWTSGGYEQYF. The DNA of the CDR3 is TGTGCCAGCAGCTTATCATGGACTAGCGGGGGCTACGAGCAGTACTTC.

This clonotype was seen more than once but under ten times. V is TRBV7-8 and J is TRBJ2-2; perhaps TRBD1 as D (6 bases). The CDR3 is 16 amino acids. V dropped 0 bases and J dropped 3 bases, with 11 bases sitting between them. The germline CDR1 and CDR2 sequences are SGHVS and FQNEAQ. CDR3 amino acids: CASSLASRGYTGELFF. The CDR3 coding sequence is TGTGCCAGCAGCTTAGCGTCCAGGGGATACACCGGGGAGCTGTTTTTT.

V gene TRBV6-1 combines with J gene TRBJ2-7, with 8 bases fitting TRBD1. The CDR3 covers 15 residues. The V gene end was trimmed by 6 bases and the J gene end by 0 bases; junction bases not matched to a gene: 7. CDR1 MNHNS and CDR2 SASEGT come from the germline V gene. The CDR3 DNA reads TGTGCCAGCAGGGGGAGGACAGGGAACTCCTACGAGCAGTACTTC. Translated: CASRGRTGNSYEQYF.

This clonotype has a count of ten or more. The CDR3, as DNA: TGCAGTGCTAGGACAGGGGGCGCGTTGGTGACCCAGTACTTC. It is translated as CSARTGGALVTQYF. The chain recombines TRBV20-1 with TRBJ2-5; 10 nucleotides agree with TRBD1. The CDR3 is made up of 14 amino acids. The junction had 8 bases not matched to a gene; V was cut back by 3 bases and J by 7 bases. Looked up from germline, CDR1 is DFQATT and CDR2 is SNEGSKA (reference sequence).

This clonotype was observed once. The rearrangement uses TRBV27 and TRBJ1-6; D remains unclear. Trimming shortened V by 5 bases and J by 10 bases, and 21 bases separated the two germline ends. CDR3 size: 16 residues. Per germline, CDR1 MNHEY and CDR2 SMNVEV (reference sequence). The CDR3 DNA reads TGTGCCAGCAGTCCCCGGGCAGACCGACGAAACTCACCCCTCCACTTT. Protein: CASSPRADRRNSPLHF.

The chain carries TRBV2 and TRBJ2-5, with D tentatively TRBD2 (6 bases). CDR1 is SNHLY, CDR2 FYNNEI, per germline. V lost 9 bases to trimming and J lost 5 bases, with 19 bases between them. There are 14 residues in the CDR3. The CDR3 loop is CASVRDSRGETQYF. The CDR3 DNA follows: TGTGCCAGTGTTAGGGACTCCCGCGGGGAGACCCAGTACTTC.

This clonotype was recorded many times. The V gene is TRBV18, the J gene TRBJ2-5; D is perhaps TRBD2 (5 bases). V was cut by 4 bases and J by 2 bases, with 8 bases left in between. The CDR3 sequence is 13 residues long. Germline V gene sequence: CDR1 KGHSH, CDR2 LQKENI. CDR3 bases: TGTGCCAGCTCACGGGAGATTCAAGAGACCCAGTACTTC. It yields the protein CASSREIQETQYF.

This clonotype was picked up many times. The chain has TRBV6-1 and TRBJ2-5, with D unclear. Looked up from germline, CDR1 is MNHNS and CDR2 is SASEGT. The V gene lost 3 bases and the J gene lost 5 bases, with 19 bases spanning the gap. The CDR3 contains 16 residues. CDR3 sequence: CASSDLNSRSWETQYF. DNA of the CDR3: TGTGCCAGCAGTGATCTTAACAGTCGGAGCTGGGAGACCCAGTACTTC.

This clonotype was counted many times. The junction differs from germline at one of its ends, possibly a read error. The rearrangement uses TRBV11-2 and TRBJ1-1; D gene ambiguous. The V gene's germline CDR1 is SGHAT and CDR2 FQNNGV. The CDR3 covers 17 residues. Here the CDR3 reads CASSSHGFGSWNPEAFF. CDR3 nucleotides: TGTGCCAGCAGCTCCCACGGCTTCGGGTCGTGGAACCCTGAAGCTTTCTTT. The complete variable domain, with remaining parts taken from reference TRBV11-2 and TRBJ1-1, reads EAGVAQSPRYKIIEKRQSVAFWCNPISGHATLYWYQQILGQGPKLLIQFQNNGVVDDSQLPKDRFSAERLKGVDSTLKIQPAKLEDSAVYLCASSSHGFGSWNPEAFFGQGTRLTVV.

The DNA for the CDR3 is TGTGCCAGCATCGACGGGGGGTACGAGCAGTACTTC. Protein: CASIDGGYEQYF. This chain joins TRBV6-1 and TRBJ2-7, with TRBD2 matching over 7 bases. The CDR3 loop spans 12 amino acids. J gave up 4 bases and V 7 bases, and 4 bases lay outside the gene matches. From germline, CDR1 is MNHNS and CDR2 SASEGT.

This clonotype showed up many times. The chain has TRBV30 and TRBJ1-2; unclear D gene. CDR3 length: 13 residues. The germline V gene encodes CDR1 GTSNPN and CDR2 SVGIG (reference sequence). Trimming removed 0 bases from V and 4 bases from J, with 9 bases in between. CDR3 in DNA: TGTGCCTGGAGTGTGGCTCTGTCCTATGGCTACACCTTC. Translated, it gives CAWSVALSYGYTF. The variable domain in full, completed from reference TRBV30 and TRBJ1-2, reads SQTIHQWPATLVQPVGSPLSLECTVEGTSNPNLYWYRQAAGRGLQLLFYSVGIGQISSEVPQNLSASRPQDRQFILSSKKLLLSDSGFYLCAWSVALSYGYTFGSGTRLTVV.

At least ten counts were recorded for this clonotype. This chain connects TRBV20-1 to TRBJ2-7, with D unclear. CDR1 and CDR2 from the germline V gene are DFQATT and SNEGSKA (reference sequence). The CDR3 is 14 residues long. V lost 6 bases and J 2 bases, leaving 17 bases between the germline ends. The CDR3 DNA reads TGCAGTGCAATTAACGCTAGGTCCCCCTACGAGCAGTACTTC. This gives the protein CSAINARSPYEQYF.

In this sample, this clonotype turned up many times. This chain uses TRBV6-2 or TRBV6-3 with TRBJ2-7; D is possibly TRBD1 (6 bases). The CDR3 sequence is 14 residues long. Germline V gene sequence: CDR1 MNHEY, CDR2 SVGEGT. The V end was cut by 8 bases, the J end by 0 bases, with 14 bases between. The CDR3 loop reads CASGDRTSSYEQYF. The CDR3 DNA reads as TGTGCCAGCGGCGACAGGACAAGCTCCTACGAGCAGTACTTC.

This rearrangement joins TRBV6-5 to TRBJ2-5, with D perhaps TRBD2 (7 bases). The CDR3 covers 13 residues. The V end was cut by 4 bases, the J end by 7 bases, with 13 bases between. The germline gives CDR1 MNHEY, CDR2 SVGAGI. This chain's CDR3 is CASSLEGGPTQYF. The CDR3 nucleotides are TGTGCCAGCAGTTTGGAGGGGGGGCCGACCCAGTACTTC.

The chain uses TRBV28 and TRBJ1-6, with TRBD1 as a possible D gene (5 bases). Germline assignment: CDR1 MDHEN and CDR2 SYDVKM. The V and J ends lost 7 bases and 10 bases respectively, with 14 bases between them. The CDR3 is 13 amino acids. CDR3 sequence: CASTIRGNSPLHF. DNA for the CDR3: TGTGCCAGCACCATAAGGGGAAACTCACCCCTCCACTTT.

This clonotype was seen at least ten times. The V call is TRBV5-1, the J call TRBJ1-5, with 8 bases lining up with TRBD1. This CDR3 has 14 amino acids. The junction had 3 bases not matched to a gene; V was cut back by 4 bases and J by 3 bases. Germline V gene data show CDR1 as SGHRS and CDR2 as YFSETQ. The CDR3 sequence: CASSPGQDNQPQHF. The CDR3 bases are TGCGCCAGCAGCCCGGGACAGGACAATCAGCCCCAGCATTTT.

At least ten counts were recorded for this clonotype. The chain couples TRBV7-9 to TRBJ1-2; a weak D match, TRBD1 (5 bases). CDR1 is SEHNR and CDR2 is FQNEAQ in the germline V gene (reference sequence). This CDR3 contains 16 residues. V was cut by 0 bases and J by 4 bases, with 15 bases left in between. The CDR3 reads CASSLADSPLLYGYTF. Here the CDR3 DNA reads TGTGCCAGCAGCTTAGCCGACAGCCCGCTCCTCTATGGCTACACCTTC.

The sample holds many counts of this clonotype. J is TRBJ2-5 and V is TRBV7-6, with no clear D. Germline values: CDR1 SGHVS, CDR2 FNYEAQ. This CDR3 has 13 amino acids. V was clipped by 2 bases and J by 8 bases, with 12 bases between them. CDR3 nucleotide sequence: TGTGCCAGCAGCTTACCACAATTAGAAACCCAGTACTTC. Its translation: CASSLPQLETQYF.